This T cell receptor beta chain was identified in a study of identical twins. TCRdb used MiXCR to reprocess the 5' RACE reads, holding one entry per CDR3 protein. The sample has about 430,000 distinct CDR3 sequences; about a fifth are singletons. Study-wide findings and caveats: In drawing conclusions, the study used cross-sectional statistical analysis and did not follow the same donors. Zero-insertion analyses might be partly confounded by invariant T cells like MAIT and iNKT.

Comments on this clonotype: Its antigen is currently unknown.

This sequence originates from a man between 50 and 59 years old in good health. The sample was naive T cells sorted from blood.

The CDR3 is CASSAGTGYGNTIYF. The CDR3 DNA reads TGTGCCAGCAGCGCCGGGACAGGGTACGGGAACACCATATATTTT. This sequence joins TRBV6-1 and TRBJ1-3; 9 positions agree with TRBD1. Trimming removed 6 bases from V and 7 bases from J; junction bases left unmatched: 10. The CDR3 totals 15 residues. The germline gives CDR1 MNHNS, CDR2 SASEGT.